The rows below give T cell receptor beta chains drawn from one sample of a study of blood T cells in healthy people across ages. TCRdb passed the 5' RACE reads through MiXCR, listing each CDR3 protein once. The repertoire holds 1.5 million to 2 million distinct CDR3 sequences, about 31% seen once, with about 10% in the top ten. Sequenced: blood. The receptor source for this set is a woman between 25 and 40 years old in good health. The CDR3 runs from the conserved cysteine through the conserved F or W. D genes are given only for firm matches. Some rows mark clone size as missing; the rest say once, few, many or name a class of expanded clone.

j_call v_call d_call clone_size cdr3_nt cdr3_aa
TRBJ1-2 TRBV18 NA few TGTGCCAGCAACCGGGGCTCCTATGGCTACACCTTC CASNRGSYGYTF
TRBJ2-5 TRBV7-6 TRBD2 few TGTGCCAGCAGCTTAGAAGATACGGGAGGGCAAGAGACCCAGTACTTC CASSLEDTGGQETQYF
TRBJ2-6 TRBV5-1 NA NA TGCGCCAGCAGCTTGGTCGGGATACTTTCCTCTGGGGCCAACGTCCTGACTTTC CASSLVGILSSGANVLTF
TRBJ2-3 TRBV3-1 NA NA TGTGCCAGCAGCCAAGAATGGTCTACTACCACAGATACGCAGTATTTT CASSQEWSTTTDTQYF
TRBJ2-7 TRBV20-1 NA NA TGCAGTGCTAGAGATCAGGGCTTAGGATTCTACGAGCAGTACTTC CSARDQGLGFYEQYF
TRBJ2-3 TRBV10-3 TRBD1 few TGTGCCATCAGTGAGCGCACCGGGACAGGGGGCTTCACAGATACGCAGTATTTT CAISERTGTGGFTDTQYF
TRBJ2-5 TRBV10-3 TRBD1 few TGTGCCATCAGTGAGGGGACAGGTGGTGAGACCCAGTACTTC CAISEGTGGETQYF
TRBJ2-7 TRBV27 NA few TGTGCCAGCAGTTTAGTGGGTGGGCTAGCGCAATACGAGCAGTACTTC CASSLVGGLAQYEQYF
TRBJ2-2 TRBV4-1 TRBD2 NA TGCGCCAGCAGCCAAGTCTTAGCGGGCACCGGGGAGCTGTTTTTT CASSQVLAGTGELFF
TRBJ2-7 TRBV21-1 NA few TGTGCCAGCAGCAAAGGTTTGAATAGCGGGGTTCAAGAGACCCGGTACTTC CASSKGLNSGVQETRYF
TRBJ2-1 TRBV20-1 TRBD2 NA TGCAGTGCTAGCCAAGGAACTAGCGCCTACAATGAGCAGTTCTTC CSASQGTSAYNEQFF
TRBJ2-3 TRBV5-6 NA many TGTGCCAGCAGGACGGGACTCCTCGGCACAGATACGCAGTATTTT CASRTGLLGTDTQYF
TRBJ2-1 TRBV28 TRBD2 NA TGTGCCAGCAGTACCTGGACTAGCGGGAGGCCCCATATCAGATCCTACGAGCAGTTCTTC CASSTWTSGRPHIRSYEQFF
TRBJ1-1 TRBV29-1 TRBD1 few TGCAGCGACACGACAGGGAGGGTTGGCACTGAAGCTTTCTTT CSDTTGRVGTEAFF
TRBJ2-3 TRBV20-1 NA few TGCAGTGCTAGAAACTGGGATGGCACAGATACGCAGTATTTT CSARNWDGTDTQYF
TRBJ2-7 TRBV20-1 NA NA TGCAGTGCTGGTGGAGGAGAGCTCGCCAACGAGCAGTACTTC CSAGGGELANEQYF
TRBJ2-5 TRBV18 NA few TGTGCCAGCTCACCACGGGCAGGGGAAGAGACCCAGTACTTC CASSPRAGEETQYF
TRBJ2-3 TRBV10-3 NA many TGTGCCATCAGCCTGACACCTAGCACAGATACGCAGTATTTT CAISLTPSTDTQYF
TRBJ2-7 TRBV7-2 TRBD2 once TGTGCCAGCAGCGCCCCCGGCGGGAGAAGGTACGAGCAGTACTTC CASSAPGGRRYEQYF
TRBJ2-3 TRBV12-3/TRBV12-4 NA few TGTGCCAGCAGTTTACAGGACAGATCAGGGGATACGCAGTATTTT CASSLQDRSGDTQYF
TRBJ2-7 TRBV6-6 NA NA TGTGCCAGCAGTTGGTCCACGCCAAGGTTGTACGAGCAGTACTTC CASSWSTPRLYEQYF
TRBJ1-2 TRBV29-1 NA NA TGCAGCGTTGAACCAGGAGGGACCTATGGCTACACCTTC CSVEPGGTYGYTF
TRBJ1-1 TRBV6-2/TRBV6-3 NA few TGTGCCAGCAGTTACGCAGGGAGGGACACTGAAGCTTTCTTT CASSYAGRDTEAFF